This TCR beta chain was found in a study of blood T cell repertoires in COVID-19. Profiling relied on immunoSEQ multiplex PCR, and the TCRdb table lists in-frame clones only, not all of them. The data show 95,000 to 150,000 clones, 80% to 90% seen once. The CDR3 has 14 residues. Germline CDR1 and CDR2: SGHRS and YFSETQ. Trimming stripped 2 bases from V and 7 bases from J, with 13 bases between. This clonotype was sampled from a man between 65 and 85 years old with active or convalescent COVID-19. The source material was peripheral blood. The chain uses TRBV5-1 and TRBJ2-1, with a tentative D call TRBD2 (6 bases). The CDR3 region has the DNA TGCGCCAGCAGCTTCGGGGGAGCGGAAAATGAGCAGTTCTTC. Translation gives CASSFGGAENEQFF.